These T cell receptor beta chains were read from a single sample in a study of blood T cell repertoires in COVID-19. Profiled with immunoSEQ multiplex PCR; TCRdb holds only in-frame clones, not every one. The data show about 33,000 clones, 65% to 90% seen once. What was sequenced was peripheral blood. The receptors were sampled from a man between 60 and 70 years old with active COVID-19. Both conserved end residues are part of each CDR3. D genes are given only for firm matches. Clone size is given for some rows only: seen once, a few or many times, or a class if the clone is expanded.

v_gene	d_gene	abundance	j_gene	CDR3nt	CDR3aa
TRBV15	.	few	TRBJ2-1	TGTGCCACCAGCAGAGATTGGGCCAGCTCCGGTGAGCAGTTCTTC	CATSRDWASSGEQFF
TRBV29-1	TRBD2	.	TRBJ2-3	TGCAGCGCCCGGACTAGAAACACAGATACGCAGTATTTT	CSARTRNTDTQYF
TRBV27	TRBD2	.	TRBJ2-5	TGTGCCAGCAGTCCAGGGGGACTAGCGGGAGGTGGGGGGGAGACCCAGTACTTC	CASSPGGLAGGGGETQYF
TRBV2	.	.	TRBJ2-1	TGTGCCAGCAGTGAAATAGGGGAGGTCCGGCAGTTCTTC	CASSEIGEVRQFF
TRBV5-1	.	.	TRBJ2-1	TGCGCCAGCAGCCTGGGACTTACCCGTTTGAACGAGCAGTTCTTC	CASSLGLTRLNEQFF
TRBV28	.	.	TRBJ1-1	TGTGCCAGCAGAAACTATGGGCCGGGGGAAGCTTTCTTT	CASRNYGPGEAFF
TRBV5-1	TRBD2	.	TRBJ2-1	TGCGCCAGCAGCTTAAGACTAGCGGGAGGGACTAATTACAATGAGCAGTTCTTC	CASSLRLAGGTNYNEQFF
TRBV11-3	.	.	TRBJ2-3	TGTGCCAGCAGCTTAGATGGGCTCGCAGATACGCAGTATTTT	CASSLDGLADTQYF
TRBV7-9	TRBD1	.	TRBJ1-2	TGTGCCAGCAGCTTGACTGACAGGGCTGACTATGGCTACACCTTC	CASSLTDRADYGYTF
TRBV5-1	TRBD2	.	TRBJ2-3	TGCGCCAGCAGCTTGGGGTTTGGGGGAGGGCCTGATACGCAGTATTTT	CASSLGFGGGPDTQYF
TRBV5-1	TRBD2	.	TRBJ2-3	TGCGCCAGCAGCTTGCGAGCGGGAGGAGCAGATACGCAGTATTTT	CASSLRAGGADTQYF
TRBV28	.	.	TRBJ1-1	TGTGCCAGCAGTTTAGGCAGGGTGACTGAAGCTTTCTTT	CASSLGRVTEAFF
TRBV12-3/TRBV12-4	.	few	TRBJ2-7	TGTGCCAGCAGCCTACGGGTAGACTACGAGCAGTACTTC	CASSLRVDYEQYF
TRBV11-2	.	.	TRBJ2-3	TGTGCCAGCAGCTTGATGGGGCGGACCACAGATACGCAGTATTTT	CASSLMGRTTDTQYF
TRBV5-1	.	.	TRBJ2-7	TGCGCCAGCAGCTCTCGTTCCCAGGGGGGCAGGGGCCGAATTATGGGCGAGCAGTACTTC	CASSSRSQGGRGRIMGEQYF
TRBV5-1	.	.	TRBJ1-1	TGCGCCAGCAGCTTTTCGGATACAGGGTCCGGCCGAGCTTTCTTT	CASSFSDTGSGRAFF
TRBV6-5	.	.	TRBJ2-5	TGTGCCAGCAGTTACTCGAGAGAGACCCAGTACTTC	CASSYSRETQYF
TRBV6-6	TRBD1	.	TRBJ1-2	TGTGCCAGCAGTTCGGGGGAATATACAGGGGGCTATGGCTACACCTTC	CASSSGEYTGGYGYTF
TRBV3-1/TRBV3-2	.	.	TRBJ2-5	TGTGCCAGCAGCTGGGGGGTCGGGAGATCGGAGACCCAGTACTTC	CASSWGVGRSETQYF
TRBV6-5	.	.	TRBJ1-5	TGTGCCAGCAGTTTATCTCTCAGCAATCAGCCCCAGCATTTT	CASSLSLSNQPQHF
TRBV7-9	TRBD1	few	TRBJ1-2	TGTGCCAGCAGCTCCGGACAGGGTTATGGCTACACCTTC	CASSSGQGYGYTF
TRBV28	.	.	TRBJ2-5	TGTGCCAGCAGTTACTTCGGGAGGAGGGGGTACCAAGAGACCCAGTACTTC	CASSYFGRRGYQETQYF
TRBV6-5	.	.	TRBJ2-3	TGTGCCAGCAGTTACGGCGGGGTCCAGGATACGCAGTATTTT	CASSYGGVQDTQYF
TRBV5-1	TRBD2	.	TRBJ2-2	TGCGCCAGCAGCCTCGGACTAGCGGGAGCACAAGGCGGGGAGCTGTTTTTT	CASSLGLAGAQGGELFF
TRBV6-6	TRBD2	.	TRBJ2-7	TGTGCCAGCAGTTACTCGAGGCTAGCGGGGACCTACGAGCAGTACTTC	CASSYSRLAGTYEQYF
TRBV19	TRBD2	once	TRBJ2-3	TGTGCCAGTTCGGGACTAGCGGGAGTACGGGGAAGTAAAGATACGCAGTATTTT	CASSGLAGVRGSKDTQYF
TRBV5-1	.	once	TRBJ2-2	TGCGCCAGCAGTTATCAGGAGAGAGGGACCGGGGAGCTGTTTTTT	CASSYQERGTGELFF
TRBV7-3	.	.	TRBJ2-5	TGTGCCAGCAGCTCACAGCCCGGGGTGGAGACCCAGTACTTC	CASSSQPGVETQYF
TRBV7-3	.	few	TRBJ1-2	TGTGCCAGCAGCCTCGAAGGAAGGGGCTATGGCTACACCTTC	CASSLEGRGYGYTF
TRBV5-5	.	.	TRBJ2-7	TGTGCCAGCAGACTAACAGGGACATCCTACGAGCAGTACTTC	CASRLTGTSYEQYF
TRBV6-5	.	.	TRBJ1-5	TGTGCCAGCAGAGCTGGAGTGGTACAGCCCCAGCATTTT	CASRAGVVQPQHF